This T cell receptor (beta chain) was recorded in a study of cytomegalovirus exposure and HLA in healthy donors. Study conclusions and caveats: Accurate prediction of HLA-A and HLA-B alleles (for most subjects) was reportedly achieved from TCR beta sequences. Among the sequence variants, a highly shared cluster was likely an artifact of sequencing. For presence/absence analyses, sequencing depth was assumed to be roughly uniform across donors.

The PCR used 60 Vbeta and 13 Jbeta primers. Method: immunoSEQ multiplex PCR; TCRdb's copy keeps in-frame clones and lacks some. The sample holds around 74,000 clones. CDR1 and CDR2 from the germline V gene are SEHNR and FQNEAQ (reference sequence). The CDR3 contains 13 residues. Losses at the gene ends were 5 bases for V and 5 bases for J; bases not matched to a gene: 4. With respect to this clone: The target antigen is unknown.

The sample taken for sequencing was PBMCs. This receptor was identified in a man aged 45 to 65 in good health and CMV-seropositive. The chain employs TRBV7-9 and TRBJ1-1; TRBD1 agrees at 8 bases. The CDR3 bases are TGTGCCAGCAGCCAACAGGGGGGGACTGAAGCTTTCTTT. It codes for CASSQQGGTEAFF.